These 16 T cell receptor beta chains were sequenced from one sample in a study of beta chain features in type 1 diabetes. Every bit of the isolated RNA underwent reverse transcription, so sequencing read expressed TCRB transcripts. Only in-frame clones appear in the TCRdb table, and some are missing; sequencing was by immunoSEQ multiplex PCR. The sample shows some 500,000 clones, 11% of them seen only once. Sequenced input: naive CD4+ T cells from blood. The receptors here all came from a woman aged 18-29 years in good health.

This clone was detected a few times. The rearrangement uses TRBV28 and TRBJ2-7; D gene ambiguous. There are 13 residues in the CDR3. From germline, CDR1 is MDHEN and CDR2 SYDVKM. Trimming took 4 bases from V and 7 from J, leaving 14 bases between them. The DNA of the CDR3 is TGTGCCAGCAGTTCAGCCGGCCCCGGGGAGCAGTACGTC. Amino acids: CASSSAGPGEQYV.

About this clone: This specimen includes other DNA sequences encoding the same CDR3. CDR3 region: CASSEGVNTEAFF. CDR3 coding DNA: TGTGCCAGCAGTGAGGGGGTGAACACTGAAGCTTTCTTT. This sequence joins TRBV2 and TRBJ1-1, with a possible D match to TRBD1 (5 bases). Germline lookup yields CDR1 SNHLY and CDR2 FYNNEI. This CDR3 has 13 residues. The germline V and J ends were trimmed by 3 bases and 0 bases, with 5 bases remaining between them.

This clone was seen more than once but under ten times. The chain joins TRBV7-3 to TRBJ2-1, with D possibly TRBD2 on 5 matching bases. V shed 3 bases and J shed 2 bases, with 11 bases lying between them. Germline V gene data show CDR1 as SGHTA and CDR2 as FQGTGA. CDR3 length: 15 amino acids. The CDR3 sequence is CASSFEGSAYNEQFF. The DNA of the CDR3 is TGTGCCAGCAGCTTTGAGGGATCAGCCTACAATGAGCAGTTCTTC. Full variable domain (rest looked up from reference TRBV7-3 and TRBJ2-1): GAGVSQTPSNKVTEKGKYVELRCDPISGHTALYWYRQSLGQGPEFLIYFQGTGAADDSGLPNDRFFAVRPEGSVSTLKIQRTERGDSAVYLCASSFEGSAYNEQFFGPGTRLTVL.

This clone appeared a few times. The V and J genes are TRBV4-3 and TRBJ2-5; TRBD1 agrees at 7 bases. Germline CDR1 reads LGHNA; CDR2 reads YSLEER. CDR3 length: 17 residues. V was pared by 1 base and J by 2 bases, with 10 bases of the junction left unmatched. CDR3 residues: CASSQGPPGTAQETQYF. The CDR3 region has the DNA TGCGCCAGCAGCCAAGGCCCCCCCGGGACAGCTCAAGAGACCCAGTACTTC.

This clone came up a few times. This chain links TRBV7-3 with TRBJ2-3, with TRBD1 as a possible D gene (6 bases). The V gene's germline CDR1 is SGHTA and CDR2 FQGTGA. The CDR3 contains 13 residues. Trimming took off 6 bases at V and 3 bases at J, with 10 bases between the two ends. The DNA for the CDR3 is TGTGCCAGCAGTGCCGGACAGACAGATACGCAGTATTTT. Its translation: CASSAGQTDTQYF.

The table lists this clone with a few counts. The V and J genes are TRBV7-3 and TRBJ2-5, with 12 bases identical to TRBD2. The V gene's germline CDR1 is SGHTA and CDR2 FQGTGA. CDR3 length equals 18 residues. Trimming removed 2 bases from V and 1 base from J; junction bases left unmatched: 8. For the CDR3, the DNA is TGTGCCAGCAGCTTATTCGCAATGGGACTAGCGGGCCAAGAGACCCAGTACTTC. This gives the protein CASSLFAMGLAGQETQYF.

This clone has just a few counts. This chain joins TRBV18 and TRBJ1-1, with 9 positions matching TRBD1. The CDR3 consists of 13 residues. The trim removed 6 bases at V and 5 bases at J, leaving 4 bases unmatched. The germline CDR1 and CDR2 sequences are KGHSH and LQKENI. CDR3 nucleotides: TGTGCCAGCTCCGGACAGGGGAGTACTGAAGCTTTCTTT. This gives the protein CASSGQGSTEAFF.

This clone was counted only a few times. This rearrangement joins TRBV7-3 to TRBJ2-7; D is perhaps TRBD2 (5 bases). This CDR3 is 16 amino acids long. CDR1 SGHTA and CDR2 FQGTGA come from the germline V gene. V was trimmed by 5 bases and J by 2 bases, leaving 19 bases between them. The CDR3 loop reads CASSPPTGVRAYEQYF. In DNA form, the CDR3 reads TGTGCCAGCAGCCCCCCCACCGGGGTGAGGGCCTACGAGCAGTACTTC.

The V call is TRBV10-3, the J call TRBJ2-7, with 9 bases identical to TRBD1. V trimming: 8 bases; J trimming: 2 bases; junction bases outside the gene matches: 7. The germline CDR1 and CDR2 sequences are ENHRY and SYGVKD. The CDR3 is made up of 14 amino acids. In nucleotides, the CDR3 is TGTGCCATCCGGGACAGGGAGATCACCTACGAGCAGTACTTC. This encodes CAIRDREITYEQYF.

V gene TRBV11-2 combines with J gene TRBJ2-5; D not resolved. The CDR3 contains 13 residues. V was shortened by 6 bases and J by 2 bases, with 10 bases between the two germline ends. The V gene's germline CDR1 is SGHAT and CDR2 FQNNGV. This CDR3 reads CASRLGTQETQYF. The CDR3 nucleotides are TGTGCCAGCAGGTTGGGTACGCAAGAGACCCAGTACTTC.

V and J are TRBV6-5 and TRBJ2-4, with D perhaps TRBD1 or TRBD2 (6 bases each). This CDR3 has 14 amino acids. V lost 8 bases and J lost 0, with 11 bases in between. Germline CDR1 reads MNHEY; CDR2 reads SVGAGI. CDR3 in amino acids: CASWGAAAKNIQYF. CDR3 nucleotides: TGTGCCAGCTGGGGGGCCGCAGCCAAAAACATTCAGTACTTC.

The CDR3 loop reads CASSSYNGGHNEQFF. The DNA for the CDR3 is TGTGCCAGCAGCTCATACAACGGGGGACACAATGAGCAGTTCTTC. This chain connects TRBV6-6 to TRBJ2-1; possible D gene TRBD2, 6 bases. V lost 6 bases, J lost 5 bases, and 17 bases lay in between. Germline-derived CDR1 and CDR2 are MNHNY and SVGAGI (reference sequence). There are 15 residues in the CDR3.

This clone was counted only a few times. This chain links TRBV7-9 with TRBJ2-7; D not certain. The CDR3 consists of 12 residues. Trimming took 6 bases from V and 0 from J, leaving 6 bases between them. Germline-derived CDR1 and CDR2 are SEHNR and FQNEAQ (reference sequence). The CDR3 sequence: CASSSSSYEQYF. CDR3 sequence (DNA): TGTGCCAGCAGTTCAAGCTCCTACGAGCAGTACTTC.

The genes are TRBV4-3 and TRBJ2-6; D might be TRBD1 or TRBD2, each matching 5 bases. Germline lookup yields CDR1 LGHNA and CDR2 YSLEER. The V and J ends lost 2 bases and 0 bases respectively, with 14 bases between them. The CDR3 is made up of 18 amino acids. DNA for the CDR3: TGCGCCAGCAGCCAACCACGGGACCGACACTCTGGGGCCAACGTCCTGACTTTC. Protein product: CASSQPRDRHSGANVLTF.

This chain connects TRBV14 to TRBJ2-4; possibly TRBD2 for D (5 bases). The CDR3 is made up of 17 amino acids. CDR1 and CDR2 (germline): SGHDN, FVKESK. Between the trimmed V and J ends, which lost 2 bases and 3 bases, there was a span of 17 bases. CDR3: CASSQTLGLLSKNIQYF. The CDR3 bases are TGTGCCAGCAGCCAAACCCTAGGACTTCTTAGCAAAAACATTCAGTACTTC.

This clone was recorded a few times. The V gene is TRBV5-4, the J gene TRBJ2-1, with 10 bases aligning to TRBD2. Germline CDR1 and CDR2: SGHNT and YYREEE (reference sequence). The CDR3 has 15 amino acids. Trimming at V came to 7 bases and at J to 9 bases, leaving 13 bases not matched to a gene. DNA of the CDR3: TGTGCCAGCGGATTAGCGGGAGGCCCACCCAGTGAGCAGTTCTTC. Protein: CASGLAGGPPSEQFF.